This T cell receptor beta chain was recovered during a study of graft-versus-host responses after intestinal transplantation. Study context: All recipients were given anti-thymocyte globulin induction, and tacrolimus and steroids were then administered for around three years. Whole-study results and caveats: Early post-transplant HvG declines tracked with peak circulating GvH clone levels. Investigators detected GvH clones in recipient marrow, with some emerging earlier in ileum or blood.

For this clone: Its antigen is undetermined.

The protocol was immunoSEQ multiplex PCR, while the TCRdb copy is restricted to in-frame clones and leaves out a portion. The profile shows about 120,000 clones, 85% to 95% of them singletons. Germline CDR1 and CDR2: SEHNR and FQNEAQ (reference sequence). The trim removed 5 bases at V and 5 bases at J, leaving 7 bases unmatched. This CDR3 comprises 16 residues. The chain links TRBV7-9 to TRBJ2-1, with 12 bases lining up with TRBD1. The TCR sequence derives from a human donor who received an intestinal transplant. The specimen was unstimulated CD8+ T cells sorted from spleen or lymph node cells, collected before intestinal transplant. The CDR3 nucleotides read TGTGCCAGCAGCGCGGGACAGGGGGCGCTTCACAATGAGCAGTTCTTC. Translation gives CASSAGQGALHNEQFF.